This TCR beta chain emerged from a study of regulatory T cells in long-lasting Graves disease. Study-wide points: There was favoring of TRBV28, TRBJ1-2 and TRBJ2-5 in persistent disease.

Time point here: persistent/refractory GD, antithyroid drugs over 5 years with positive TRAb. RNA from PBMCs was the source of the TCR library. Assembly of TCR beta libraries relied on iRepertoire HTBI primers together with Arm-PCR of CDR3 regions. MiXCR, applied by TCRdb to the multiplex PCR reads, yields one record per CDR3 protein. The sample has roughly 360,000 distinct CDR3 sequences, roughly 23% seen once. This CDR3 spans 13 amino acids. Germline values: CDR1 MNHGY, CDR2 SVAAGI. Between the trimmed V and J ends, which lost 3 bases and 3 bases, there was a span of 8 bases. This clonotype was seen ten or more times. Its antigen is not known.

The rearrangement joins TRBV6-9 to TRBJ1-1; tentatively, D is TRBD1 (6 bases). The source was peripheral blood mononuclear cells (PBMCs), collected when the disease was refractory, from a patient treated with antithyroid drugs. The TCR comes from a woman aged 35 to 49 with Graves disease. CDR3 bases: TGTGCCAGCAGTTACGGGGGCGACACTGAAGCTTTCTTT. Residues: CASSYGGDTEAFF.